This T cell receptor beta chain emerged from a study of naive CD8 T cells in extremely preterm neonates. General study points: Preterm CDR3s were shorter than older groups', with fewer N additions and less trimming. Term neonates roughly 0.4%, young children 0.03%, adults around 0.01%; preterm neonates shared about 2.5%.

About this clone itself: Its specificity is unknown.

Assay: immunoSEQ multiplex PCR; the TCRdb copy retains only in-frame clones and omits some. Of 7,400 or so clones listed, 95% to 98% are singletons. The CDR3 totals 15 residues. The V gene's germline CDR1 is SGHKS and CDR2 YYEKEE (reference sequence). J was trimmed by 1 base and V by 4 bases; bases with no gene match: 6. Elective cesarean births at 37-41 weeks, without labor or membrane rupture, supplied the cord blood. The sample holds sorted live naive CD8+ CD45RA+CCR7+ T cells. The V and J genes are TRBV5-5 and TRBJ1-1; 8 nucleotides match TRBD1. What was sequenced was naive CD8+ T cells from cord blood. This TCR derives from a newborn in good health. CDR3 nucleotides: TGTGCCAGCAGCCCCGGGACAGGTGAGAACACTGAAGCTTTCTTT. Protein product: CASSPGTGENTEAFF.